A single T cell receptor (beta chain) is shown here with its context. Its antigen remains unidentified. Germline V CDR1 and CDR2: SQVTM, ANQGSEA. This CDR3 is built from 14 residues. The sample providers were healthy Caucasian people from Russia, aged roughly 6 to 100. The sample belongs to a study of blood T cells in healthy people across ages. Overall study findings and caveats: Investigators viewed diversity estimates from one million T cells as underestimates, the study reported. A roughly linear age-dependent decrease characterized TCR beta diversity per million T cells.

Sample-barcoded 5' priming and a J-beta primer mix drove a second PCR of roughly 6 to 12 cycles. Template switching added a 12-random-nucleotide identifier to every cDNA molecule. TCRdb re-called the 5' RACE reads through MiXCR, storing one row per CDR3 protein. The sample shows about 570,000 distinct CDR3 sequences, 27% of them seen only once. The sample was blood. The chain uses TRBV29-1 and TRBJ2-5; tentative D call: TRBD1 (6 bases). The J call is in doubt because the DNA end fits TRBJ2-7 better. This receptor was identified in a woman aged 70-85 years in good health. The DNA for the CDR3 is TGCAGCGTTGAAGTAATCCAGGGGCGCCACGAGCAGTACTTC. The encoded protein is CSVEVIQGRHEQYF.